This T cell receptor (beta chain) was observed in a study of blood T cell repertoires in COVID-19 (dated by TCRdb to the early 2020s). Notes on the research overall: Collaborator samples came from the United States, Italy and Spain and covered acute and convalescent phases of COVID-19. The material from the prospective study consisted of cDNA or gDNA derived from T cells, B-cell-depleted T cells, or PBMCs. Subjects who had been exposed to COVID-19, were actively infected with it, or had recovered from it provided the deeply sampled blood TCRbeta repertoires that made up the dataset. The repertoires were made available in a free public database intended to serve as a resource for research on the immune response to SARS-CoV-2. Samples were obtained from the ongoing ImmuneRACE study (first 160 participants) and from over a thousand subjects provided by 6 global collaborators. The sample metadata nearly always contained a de-identified subject ID, COVID-19 status, age in years and sex. Where available, HLA class I and class II types were obtained from metadata supplied by the sample provider rather than from assay-based typing.

Each collaborating institution followed its own protocols to collect whole blood in K2EDTA tubes. For TCRbeta analysis, collaborators shipped samples in one of three forms: frozen whole blood, isolated PBMCs, or DNA extracted from either of those sample types. The immunoSEQ Assay, a bias-controlled multiplex PCR, was used to amplify TCRbeta CDR3 regions from genomic DNA. As for the original processing: The number of nucleated cells in each sample was estimated by amplification of reference gene primers within the assay. To quantify the absolute abundance of each unique TCRbeta CDR3 rearrangement, sequence reads were collapsed and filtered. Productive Simpson clonality was computed per sample as the square root of Simpson's diversity index over productive rearrangements. TCRdb limited this immuneACCESS table to in-frame rearrangements with V and J called. A share of clones is missing; checked studies link under half to unresolved V genes, and the rest is unexplained. The DNA was the basis for D and trimming; V, J and clone size are from that table. The sample contains 100,000 to 150,000 clones, approximately 89% of them found a single time. The ten largest clones add up to approximately 10% of the sample.

Between the V and J ends, shortened by 1 base and 3 bases respectively, the junction contains 9 bases. The germline V gene encodes CDR1 MNHNS and CDR2 SASEGT. The CDR3 holds 14 amino acids from the cysteine to the phenylalanine. Just CDR3 DNA is preserved here, 42 bases in frame from base 1. Summary of the overall study and its limitations: Clinical and demographic metadata were provided uncurated, with the amount varying by source and participant.

A word on this clone: Its antigen is still unknown. Base-call qualities are not available, and no considerably larger clone is one nucleotide away.

Sequenced material: peripheral blood. The chain joins TRBV6-1 to TRBJ1-2; a tentative D call is TRBD1 (5 bases match). The receptor comes from a man aged 50-60 years with acute or convalescent COVID-19. The bases read TGTGCCAGCAGTGAAGGTTGGGGGGACTATGGCTACACCTTC. Its protein reads: CASSEGWGDYGYTF.